This entry lists 27 T cell receptor beta chains sequenced from one sample in a study of shared clonotypes between healthy human individuals. Method: immunoSEQ multiplex PCR; TCRdb's copy keeps in-frame clones and lacks some. The sample carries about 2.4 million clones, 80% to 95% recorded once. Sequencing was performed on naive CD4+ T cells from PBMCs. Sample subset: CD45RA+ positively selected. The receptors stem from a man between 18 and 29 years old in good health. Some clones in this sample may be carry-over from other donors' samples.

The chain employs TRBV6-5 and TRBJ1-5; no clear D gene. Trimming removed 0 bases at V and 7 bases at J, with 7 bases between. The length of the CDR3 is 13 residues. Germline CDR1 reads MNHEY; CDR2 reads SVGAGI. In nucleotides, the CDR3 is TGTGCCAGCAGTTACTCGGAGGGCCAGCCCCAGCATTTT. It is translated as CASSYSEGQPQHF.

The CDR3 DNA sequence: TGTGCCAGCAAGGAGCGAGTACTCGGCGTCACGCAGTATTTT. Its protein product is CASKERVLGVTQYF. The chain couples TRBV2 to TRBJ2-3; no clear D gene. CDR3 size: 14 residues. The V and J ends lost 7 bases and 9 bases respectively, with 20 bases between them. Germline V gene lookup returns CDR1 SNHLY and CDR2 FYNNEI.

The rearrangement uses TRBV9 and TRBJ2-5; D is uncertain. This CDR3 spans 14 amino acids. Germline assignment: CDR1 SGDLS and CDR2 YYNGEE. Trimming took off 0 bases at V and 2 bases at J, with 8 bases between the two ends. The CDR3 region has the DNA TGTGCCAGCAGCGTAGCTTTGGGGCAAGAGACCCAGTACTTC. Translated: CASSVALGQETQYF.

The chain joins TRBV29-1 to TRBJ1-5; a possible D gene is TRBD1 (5 bases). Trimming cost V 7 bases and J 4 bases, with 11 bases left between them. Germline CDR1 and CDR2: SQVTM and ANQGSEA. CDR3 length equals 12 residues. CDR3 region: CSAGDLNQPQHF. DNA for the CDR3: TGCAGCGCCGGGGACCTTAATCAGCCCCAGCATTTT.

The J gene is TRBJ2-2, the V gene TRBV28; D remains unclear. CDR1 is MDHEN, CDR2 SYDVKM, per germline. CDR3 length: 13 residues. Trimming took 2 bases from V and 7 from J, leaving 8 bases between them. DNA of the CDR3: TGTGCCAGCAGTTTACCCATAAGCGGGGAGCTGTTTTTT. Translation gives CASSLPISGELFF.

In the case of this clone: The sample has other DNA sequences that encode this CDR3 too. The rearrangement uses TRBV29-1 and TRBJ1-1, with 8 bases aligning to TRBD1. V lost 7 bases, J lost 0 bases, and 4 bases stayed unmatched. In germline, CDR1 is SQVTM, CDR2 ANQGSEA. The CDR3 has 13 residues. CDR3 nucleotide sequence: TGCAGCGGCGGACAGGGAATGAACACTGAAGCTTTCTTT. The encoded protein is CSGGQGMNTEAFF.

The J gene is TRBJ1-2, the V gene TRBV28; no clear D gene. The V gene lost 11 bases and the J gene lost 2 bases, with 15 bases spanning the gap. The germline gives CDR1 MDHEN, CDR2 SYDVKM. The CDR3 runs to 13 residues. CDR3 nucleotides: TGTGCCGGCAAGACGACTGGGAACTATGGCTACACCTTC. Encoded protein: CAGKTTGNYGYTF.

The chain employs TRBV7-2 and TRBJ2-3; no definite D call. V lost 5 bases and J lost 3, with 12 bases in between. Germline loops: CDR1 SGHTA, CDR2 FQGNSA. This CDR3 has 14 amino acids. CDR3 coding DNA: TGTGCCAGCAGCAAGGGCCCCCGGACAGATACGCAGTATTTT. Its protein is CASSKGPRTDTQYF.

V usage is TRBV12-5 and J usage is TRBJ2-5; unclear D gene. CDR3 size: 15 residues. Germline assignment: CDR1 LGHNT and CDR2 FRNRAP. Trimming shortened V by 0 bases and J by 2 bases, and 10 bases separated the two germline ends. Here the CDR3 reads CASGLVLGTQETQYF. The CDR3 DNA reads as TGTGCTAGTGGTTTGGTACTCGGCACGCAAGAGACCCAGTACTTC. Drawing the rest from reference TRBV12-5 and TRBJ2-5, the complete variable domain is DARVTQTPRHKVTEMGQEVTMRCQPILGHNTVFWYRQTMMQGLELLAYFRNRAPLDDSGMPKDRFSAEMPDATLATLKIQPSEPRDSAVYFCASGLVLGTQETQYFGPGTRLLVL.

This clone was observed once. The chain uses TRBV27 and TRBJ1-2; 9 bases map to TRBD1. Germline V CDR1 and CDR2: MNHEY, SMNVEV (reference sequence). After removal of 5 bases from V and 4 bases from J, the junction contained 8 bases not matched to a gene. This CDR3 region has 15 residues. The CDR3 sequence: CASSPGDRALYGYTF. CDR3 in DNA: TGTGCCAGCAGTCCCGGGGACAGGGCCCTCTATGGCTACACCTTC.

J is TRBJ1-2 and V is TRBV4-1; D not certain. This CDR3 is 12 amino acids long. Trimming removed 2 bases from V and 4 bases from J, with 5 bases in between. Germline V gives CDR1 MGHRA, CDR2 YSYEKL. The CDR3 DNA sequence: TGCGCCAGCAGCCAACTATCCTATGGCTACACCTTC. Translating gives CASSQLSYGYTF.

DNA for the CDR3: TGTGCCAGCAGCCAGCAATCCGGGGGCACCGGGGAGCTGTTTTTT. This translates into CASSQQSGGTGELFF. V gene TRBV7-3 combines with J gene TRBJ2-2, with D possibly TRBD2 on 6 matching bases. Germline-derived CDR1 and CDR2 are SGHTA and FQGTGA. V dropped 5 bases and J dropped 4 bases, with 14 bases sitting between them. The CDR3 extends over 15 amino acids.

The rearrangement joins TRBV7-6 to TRBJ2-1, with TRBD2 matching 12 bases. J gave up 6 bases and V 5 bases, and 11 bases lay outside the gene matches. Germline V gene sequence: CDR1 SGHVS, CDR2 FNYEAQ. The CDR3 contains 17 residues. CDR3 sequence: CASSPRGASGRANEQFF. The CDR3 DNA reads as TGTGCCAGCAGCCCCCGGGGGGCTAGCGGGAGGGCCAATGAGCAGTTCTTC.

The rearrangement uses TRBV5-1 and TRBJ1-1, with 7 bases identical to TRBD1. Germline assignment: CDR1 SGHRS and CDR2 YFSETQ. CDR3 length: 15 residues. After removal of 2 bases from V and 1 base from J, the junction contained 5 bases not matched to a gene. CDR3 in DNA: TGCGCCAGCAGCTTAGGGGACAGACAGAACACTGAAGCTTTCTTT. It codes for CASSLGDRQNTEAFF.

The chain links TRBV5-1 to TRBJ2-1; 9 positions agree with TRBD2. Germline V gene data show CDR1 as SGHRS and CDR2 as YFSETQ. V gave up 4 bases and J gave up 4 bases; unmatched junction bases: 9. CDR3 length: 16 amino acids. DNA of the CDR3: TGCGCCAGCAGCCCCGGGGAGGCGGGAGGGTACAATGAGCAGTTCTTC. This encodes CASSPGEAGGYNEQFF.

This rearrangement joins TRBV7-8 to TRBJ1-1; D perhaps matches TRBD1 (5 bases). CDR3 size: 15 residues. The germline CDR1 and CDR2 sequences are SGHVS and FQNEAQ. Trimming took 0 bases from V and 5 from J, leaving 13 bases between them. The CDR3 DNA reads as TGTGCCAGCAGCTTAGCGGGGCGAGGTCTTACTGAAGCTTTCTTT. Residues: CASSLAGRGLTEAFF.

V is TRBV15 and J is TRBJ2-1, with 7 bases that match TRBD2. The germline CDR1 and CDR2 sequences are LNHNV and YYDKDF (reference sequence). V lost 9 bases, J lost 0 bases, and 8 bases stayed unmatched. This CDR3 comprises 15 residues. The CDR3: CATRVAGSSYNEQFF. The DNA for the CDR3 is TGTGCCACAAGGGTAGCGGGCAGCTCCTACAATGAGCAGTTCTTC.

The chain couples TRBV5-6 to TRBJ1-5; D gene uncertain. CDR3 length: 13 residues. Looked up from germline, CDR1 is SGHDT and CDR2 is YYEEEE. V was clipped by 0 bases and J by 8 bases, with 9 bases between them. DNA of the CDR3: TGTGCCAGCAGCTTGGAAGGGAATAAGCCCCAGCATTTT. It translates to CASSLEGNKPQHF.

DNA for the CDR3: TGTGCCAGCCGAGTGGGCCCAAATCAGCCCCAGCATTTT. Its translation: CASRVGPNQPQHF. V gene TRBV6-1 combines with J gene TRBJ1-5; no firm D call. The CDR3 has 13 residues. Trimming stripped 8 bases from V and 4 bases from J, with 12 bases between. Per germline, CDR1 MNHNS and CDR2 SASEGT.

The J gene is TRBJ1-1, the V gene TRBV4-1; perhaps TRBD1 as D (6 bases). The V gene's germline CDR1 is MGHRA and CDR2 YSYEKL. The V gene lost 2 bases and the J gene lost 0 bases, with 10 bases spanning the gap. CDR3 length: 15 residues. The CDR3 spells CASSQPDRMNTEAFF. Here the CDR3 DNA reads TGCGCCAGCAGCCAACCCGACAGGATGAACACTGAAGCTTTCTTT.

The chain combines TRBV9 with TRBJ2-1, with 8 positions matching TRBD1. This CDR3 spans 14 amino acids. V trimming: 3 bases; J trimming: 5 bases; junction bases outside the gene matches: 4. Germline V gives CDR1 SGDLS, CDR2 YYNGEE. The CDR3 region has the DNA TGTGCCAGCAGCGCCAGGGGGCTCGACAATGAGCAGTTCTTC. Protein sequence: CASSARGLDNEQFF.

The chain joins TRBV7-9 to TRBJ1-4; TRBD1 matches 10 bases. Germline CDR1 and CDR2: SEHNR and FQNEAQ (reference sequence). CDR3 length: 14 residues. V lost 5 bases, J lost 6 bases, and 3 bases stayed unmatched. The CDR3 DNA reads TGTGCCAGCAGCCGACAGGGGGCGGATGAAAAACTGTTTTTT. Its translation: CASSRQGADEKLFF.

The table lists this clone with a count of one. The CDR3 spells CASSEMGQMNTEAFF. CDR3 DNA sequence: TGTGCCAGCAGTGAAATGGGACAGATGAACACTGAAGCTTTCTTT. The rearrangement links TRBV6-1 to TRBJ1-1, with TRBD1 matching over 7 bases. V was clipped by 2 bases and J by 0 bases; unmatched bases: 3. The CDR3 consists of 15 residues. CDR1 and CDR2 from the germline V gene are MNHNS and SASEGT.

The genes are TRBV19 and TRBJ2-2; no clear D. In germline, CDR1 is LNHDA, CDR2 SQIVND (reference sequence). The CDR3 extends over 13 amino acids. With 6 bases removed from V and 6 bases from J, the gap between germline ends came to 11 bases. The CDR3 sequence: CASRYGPSGELFF. The CDR3 nucleotides are TGTGCCAGTAGGTACGGACCTTCCGGGGAGCTGTTTTTT.

Remarks on this clone: The same CDR3 arises from other DNA sequences in this sample as well. The chain uses TRBV9 and TRBJ2-7, with D possibly TRBD2 on 6 matching bases. With 0 bases removed from V and 1 base from J, the gap between germline ends came to 11 bases. Germline V gives CDR1 SGDLS, CDR2 YYNGEE. CDR3 length: 15 residues. CDR3 nucleotide sequence: TGTGCCAGCAGCGTAGCCAGCGGGCCTTCCTACGAGCAGTACTTC. Translating gives CASSVASGPSYEQYF.

This chain links TRBV28 with TRBJ1-5; 9 nucleotides align to TRBD1. The length of the CDR3 is 15 residues. Germline-derived CDR1 and CDR2 are MDHEN and SYDVKM. Unmatched junction bases numbered 5, after V lost 2 bases and J lost 6 bases. The CDR3 loop reads CASSLPTGGSQPQHF. For the CDR3, the DNA is TGTGCCAGCAGTTTACCCACAGGGGGCTCTCAGCCCCAGCATTTT.

This chain links TRBV19 with TRBJ2-3, with 8 positions matching TRBD1. Losses at the gene ends were 9 bases for V and 0 bases for J; bases not matched to a gene: 5. CDR1 is LNHDA and CDR2 is SQIVND in the germline V gene (reference sequence). This CDR3 is 14 amino acids long. DNA of the CDR3: TGTGCCAGCCGGGACAGGTCCAGCACAGATACGCAGTATTTT. Translating it yields CASRDRSSTDTQYF.